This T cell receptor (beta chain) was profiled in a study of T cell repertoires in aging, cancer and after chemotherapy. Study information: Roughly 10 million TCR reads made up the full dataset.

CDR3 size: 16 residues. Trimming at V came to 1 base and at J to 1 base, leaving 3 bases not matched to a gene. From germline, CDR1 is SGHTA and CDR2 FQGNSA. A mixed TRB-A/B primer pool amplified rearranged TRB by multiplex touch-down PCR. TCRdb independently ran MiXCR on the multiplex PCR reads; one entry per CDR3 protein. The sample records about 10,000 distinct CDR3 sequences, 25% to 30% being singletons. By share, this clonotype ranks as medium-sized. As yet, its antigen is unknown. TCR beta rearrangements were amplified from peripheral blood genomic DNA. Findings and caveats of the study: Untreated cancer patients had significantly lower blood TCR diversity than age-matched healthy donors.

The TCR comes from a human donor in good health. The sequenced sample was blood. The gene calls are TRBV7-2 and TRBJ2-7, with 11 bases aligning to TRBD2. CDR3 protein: CASSLVAGGLSYEQYF. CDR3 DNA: TGTGCCAGCAGCTTAGTAGCGGGAGGGCTATCCTACGAGCAGTACTTC.